These 5 T cell receptor beta chains share one sample of origin, sequenced in a study of spatial heterogeneity in lung cancer. A single record per CDR3 protein comes from TCRdb applying MiXCR to the 5' RACE reads. The table records 65,000 to 85,000 distinct CDR3 sequences, about a fifth of them present only once. Time point in this sample: sample taken at primary tumor resection. No cells were sorted before sequencing. The whole RNA sequenced was extracted from tumor, nontumor lung or frozen PBMC. The sample consisted of PBMCs, taken at surgery. These receptor sequences come from a male donor with early-stage non-small cell lung cancer.

This clonotype was detected only a few times. V gene TRBV5-1 combines with J gene TRBJ1-1; tentatively, D is TRBD1 (6 bases). There are 14 residues in the CDR3. V dropped 0 bases and J dropped 3 bases, with 9 bases sitting between them. CDR1 is SGHRS, CDR2 YFSETQ, per germline. Here the CDR3 DNA reads TGCGCCAGCAGCTTGGGCGGGGGCGACACTGAAGCTTTCTTT. Its protein product is CASSLGGGDTEAFF.

The V gene is TRBV3-1, the J gene TRBJ2-5; D not certain. The ends were cut back, 5 bases at V and 5 bases at J, with 18 bases in the middle. CDR1 and CDR2 (germline): LGHDT, YNNKEL (reference sequence). This CDR3 is built from 15 residues. The chain's CDR3 is CASSGRSGGSETQYF. For the CDR3, the DNA is TGTGCCAGCAGCGGAAGATCCGGCGGCTCGGAGACCCAGTACTTC.

The sample holds a few counts of this clonotype. This chain joins TRBV20-1 and TRBJ2-5; tentatively, D is TRBD2 (7 bases). The CDR3 runs to 15 residues. The V end was cut by 5 bases, the J end by 3 bases, with 19 bases between. Germline values: CDR1 DFQATT, CDR2 SNEGSKA (reference sequence). The CDR3 sequence is CSAQLGGTLEETQYF. The DNA for the CDR3 is TGCAGTGCTCAACTCGGGGGGACACTGGAAGAGACCCAGTACTTC.

This chain links TRBV7-2 with TRBJ1-2; D is possibly TRBD1 (5 bases). The germline V gene encodes CDR1 SGHTA and CDR2 FQGNSA. V lost 5 bases and J 4 bases, leaving 11 bases between the germline ends. This CDR3 contains 13 residues. CDR3 sequence reads: CASSKKGIYGYTF. For the CDR3, the DNA is TGTGCCAGCAGCAAAAAGGGGATCTATGGCTACACCTTC.

J is TRBJ2-3 and V is TRBV7-6; no clear D. Looked up from germline, CDR1 is SGHVS and CDR2 is FNYEAQ. V lost 4 bases to trimming and J lost 6 bases, with 11 bases between them. The CDR3 extends over 13 amino acids. CDR3 residues: CASSSSRFDTQYF. The CDR3 nucleotides are TGTGCCAGCAGCTCCTCTAGATTCGATACGCAGTATTTT.